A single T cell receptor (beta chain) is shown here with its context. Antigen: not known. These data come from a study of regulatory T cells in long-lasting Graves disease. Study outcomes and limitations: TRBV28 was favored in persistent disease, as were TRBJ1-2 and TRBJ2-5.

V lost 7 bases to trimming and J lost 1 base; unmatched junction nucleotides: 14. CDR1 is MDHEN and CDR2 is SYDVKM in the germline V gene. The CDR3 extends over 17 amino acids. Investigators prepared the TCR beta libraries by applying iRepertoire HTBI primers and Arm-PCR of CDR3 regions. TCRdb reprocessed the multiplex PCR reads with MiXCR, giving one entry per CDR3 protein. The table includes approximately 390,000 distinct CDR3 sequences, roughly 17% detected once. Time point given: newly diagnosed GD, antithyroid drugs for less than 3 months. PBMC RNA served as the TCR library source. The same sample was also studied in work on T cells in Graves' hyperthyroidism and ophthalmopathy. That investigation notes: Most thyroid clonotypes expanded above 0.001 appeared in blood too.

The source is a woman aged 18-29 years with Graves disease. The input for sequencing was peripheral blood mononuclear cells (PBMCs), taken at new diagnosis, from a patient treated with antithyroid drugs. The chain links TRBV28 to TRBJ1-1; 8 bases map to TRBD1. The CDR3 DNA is TGTGCCAGCACCACTTGGGGGCTGGGACAGGAGAACACTGAAGCTTTCTTT. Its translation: CASTTWGLGQENTEAFF.